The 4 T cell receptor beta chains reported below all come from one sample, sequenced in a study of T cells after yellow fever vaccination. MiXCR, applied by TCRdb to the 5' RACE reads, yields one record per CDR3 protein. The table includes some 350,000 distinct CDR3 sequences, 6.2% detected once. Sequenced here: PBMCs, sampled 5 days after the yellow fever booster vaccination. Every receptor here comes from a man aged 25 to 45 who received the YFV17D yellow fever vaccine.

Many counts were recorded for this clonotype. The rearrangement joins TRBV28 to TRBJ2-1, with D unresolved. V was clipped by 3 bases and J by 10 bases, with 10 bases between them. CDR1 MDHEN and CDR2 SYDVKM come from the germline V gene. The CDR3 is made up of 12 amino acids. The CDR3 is CASSFLVGEQFF. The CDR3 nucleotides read TGTGCCAGCAGTTTTTTGGTTGGGGAGCAGTTCTTC.

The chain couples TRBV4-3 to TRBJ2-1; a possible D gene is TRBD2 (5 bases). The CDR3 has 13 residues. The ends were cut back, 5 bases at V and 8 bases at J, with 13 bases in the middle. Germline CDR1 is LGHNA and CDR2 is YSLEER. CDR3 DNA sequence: TGCGCCAGCAGCGCCCGTGAGGGCGATGAGCAGTTCTTC. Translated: CASSAREGDEQFF.

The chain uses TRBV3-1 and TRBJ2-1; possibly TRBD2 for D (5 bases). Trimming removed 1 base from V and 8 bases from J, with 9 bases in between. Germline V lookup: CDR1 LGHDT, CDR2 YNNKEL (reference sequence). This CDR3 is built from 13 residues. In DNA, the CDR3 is TGTGCCAGCAGCCAAGTTGAGAGGGATGAGCAGTTCTTC. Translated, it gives CASSQVERDEQFF.

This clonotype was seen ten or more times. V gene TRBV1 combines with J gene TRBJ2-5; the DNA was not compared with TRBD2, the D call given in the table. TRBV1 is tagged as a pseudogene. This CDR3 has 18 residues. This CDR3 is CTSSRTNGTSGRMETQYF. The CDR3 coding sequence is TGCACCAGCAGCCGTACAAATGGGACTAGCGGGAGGATGGAGACCCAGTACTTC.